This T cell receptor beta chain was profiled in a study of metastatic and nonmetastatic thyroid tumors. Each patient went into thyroid surgery without having received any treatment. This clone was seen at least ten times. This CDR3 comprises 15 residues. CDR1 and CDR2 (germline): SNHLY, FYNNEI. V lost 7 bases to trimming and J lost 4 bases, with 14 bases between them. TCRdb reassembled clones from the PCR reads with MiXCR. The sample shows 50,000 to 60,000 clones, approximately 17% of them seen only once. Source material: blood. The receptor was isolated from a female donor with papillary thyroid cancer or a benign thyroid nodule (not recorded which). Some clones in this sample may be carry-over from other donors' samples. The chain couples TRBV2 to TRBJ2-6, with D hard to call. The CDR3 region has the DNA TGTGCCAGCAAAGGATCCCCCTTGGGGGCCAACGTCCTGACTTTC. Protein sequence: CASKGSPLGANVLTF.